These 2 T cell receptor beta chains originate from one sample sequenced in a study of blood T cell repertoires in COVID-19. Some clones are missing from TCRdb's copy, which holds only in-frame ones; the method was immunoSEQ multiplex PCR. This table holds 250,000 to 350,000 clones, about nine tenths found once. What was sequenced was PBMCs or T cells enriched from blood (not recorded which). Receptors were obtained from a woman between 18 and 29 years old who had recovered from COVID-19.

The CDR3 loop reads CASSVDFYEQYF. In DNA form, the CDR3 reads TGTGCCAGCAGCGTAGACTTCTACGAGCAGTACTTC. The gene calls are TRBV7-9 and TRBJ2-7, with D hard to call. Trimming took 5 bases from V and 3 from J, leaving 8 bases between them. The CDR3 extends over 12 amino acids. Germline CDR1 is SEHNR and CDR2 is FQNEAQ (reference sequence).

The chain has TRBV28 and TRBJ1-1; D not resolved. The V end was cut by 4 bases, the J end by 1 base, with 7 bases between. CDR3 size: 13 residues. Germline loops: CDR1 MDHEN, CDR2 SYDVKM. For the CDR3, the DNA is TGTGCCAGCAGTTCTAGCCCGAACACTGAAGCTTTCTTT. Translation: CASSSSPNTEAFF.